Listed here are 11 T cell receptor beta chains from one sample, sequenced in a study of CD8+ T cells in alopecia areata. The treatment was: oral pan-JAK inhibitor, 5-10 mg twice daily. Following extraction, RNA underwent reverse transcription to cDNA, which served as the sequencing template. Repertoires were generated with immunoSEQ multiplex PCR, while TCRdb's copy carries only in-frame clones and drops some. The sample consists of around 110,000 clones, about four fifths of them appearing once. This material consisted of CD8+ T cells sorted from blood, taken at week 24, from a patient treated with tofacitinib. These receptors were taken from a human donor with alopecia areata.

V is TRBV7-9 and J is TRBJ2-1; a weak D match, TRBD2 (7 bases). The germline V and J ends were trimmed by 8 bases and 7 bases, with 21 bases remaining between them. CDR1 and CDR2 (germline): SEHNR, FQNEAQ (reference sequence). The CDR3 consists of 15 residues. The CDR3 sequence is CASLPWGGAGNEQFF. CDR3 nucleotide sequence: TGTGCCAGCCTCCCATGGGGGGGCGCGGGGAATGAGCAGTTCTTC.

V is TRBV30 and J is TRBJ1-1, with 8 bases identical to TRBD1. With V trimmed by 5 bases and J by 4 bases, 6 bases remained unmatched. Germline CDR1 and CDR2: GTSNPN and SVGIG (reference sequence). This CDR3 has 13 amino acids. DNA of the CDR3: TGTGCCTGGTGGACAGGGATCCGCACTGAAGCTTTCTTT. It encodes CAWWTGIRTEAFF. Drawing the rest from reference TRBV30 and TRBJ1-1, the complete variable domain is SQTIHQWPATLVQPVGSPLSLECTVEGTSNPNLYWYRQAAGRGLQLLFYSVGIGQISSEVPQNLSASRPQDRQFILSSKKLLLSDSGFYLCAWWTGIRTEAFFGQGTRLTVV.

V gene TRBV2 combines with J gene TRBJ2-3, with TRBD2 matching over 11 bases. This CDR3 has 17 amino acids. Germline V CDR1 and CDR2: SNHLY, FYNNEI. Trimming took 5 bases from V and 3 from J; bases not matched to a gene: 10. DNA of the CDR3: TGTGCCAGCAGTTCCTTAGCGGGGGGGCGGAGGACAGATACGCAGTATTTT. It encodes CASSSLAGGRRTDTQYF.

J is TRBJ2-1 and V is TRBV5-1; D gene unclear. V gave up 0 bases and J gave up 5 bases, with 9 bases separating them. This CDR3 has 14 residues. Germline assignment: CDR1 SGHRS and CDR2 YFSETQ. Here the CDR3 DNA reads TGCGCCAGCAGCTTGGGCTCTGGCGACAATGAGCAGTTCTTC. This translates into CASSLGSGDNEQFF. Full variable domain (rest looked up from reference TRBV5-1 and TRBJ2-1): KAGVTQTPRYLIKTRGQQVTLSCSPISGHRSVSWYQQTPGQGLQFLFEYFSETQRNKGNFPGRFSGRQFSNSRSEMNVSTLELGDSALYLCASSLGSGDNEQFFGPGTRLTVL.

This clone appeared a single time. This chain joins TRBV4-3 and TRBJ2-1; D not resolved. The CDR3 contains 11 residues. In germline, CDR1 is LGHNA, CDR2 YSLEER. V lost 5 bases and J lost 9, with 8 bases in between. The CDR3, as DNA: TGCGCCAGCAGCGGTTTTAGTGAGCAGTTCTTC. Encoded protein: CASSGFSEQFF.

The rearrangement joins TRBV13 to TRBJ1-5; unclear D gene. V was pared by 5 bases and J by 2 bases, with 7 bases between. CDR1 and CDR2 from the germline V gene are PRHDT and FYEKMQ (reference sequence). This CDR3 is 13 amino acids long. The CDR3 DNA is TGTGCCAGCAGCCTGAGGGGCAATCAGCCCCAGCATTTT. Translated: CASSLRGNQPQHF.

The V gene is TRBV27, the J gene TRBJ2-7; 11 nucleotides agree with TRBD1. With 1 base clipped from V and 0 bases from J, the junction kept 5 bases outside the gene matches. This CDR3 has 17 residues. Germline lookup yields CDR1 MNHEY and CDR2 SMNVEV (reference sequence). The DNA of the CDR3 is TGTGCCAGCAGTTTATTTGGGGACAGGGGGACCTCCTACGAGCAGTACTTC. Protein sequence: CASSLFGDRGTSYEQYF.

The J gene is TRBJ2-5, the V gene TRBV6-5, with TRBD2 identical over 9 bases. The length of the CDR3 is 14 residues. With 5 bases clipped from V and 5 bases from J, the junction kept 6 bases outside the gene matches. The germline CDR1 and CDR2 sequences are MNHEY and SVGAGI. The CDR3 DNA sequence: TGTGCCAGCAGTCCTGGGACTAGCTCGGAGACCCAGTACTTC. This gives the protein CASSPGTSSETQYF.

J is TRBJ2-5 and V is TRBV6-5, with D hard to call. CDR1 and CDR2 from the germline V gene are MNHEY and SVGAGI. Trimming cost V 2 bases and J 1 base, with 5 bases left between them. This CDR3 region has 13 residues. Here the CDR3 reads CASSYGIQETQYF. The CDR3 coding sequence is TGTGCCAGCAGTTACGGGATCCAAGAGACCCAGTACTTC.

The rearrangement uses TRBV4-1 and TRBJ2-7; 14 positions agree with TRBD2. Germline CDR1 is MGHRA and CDR2 is YSYEKL. J gave up 7 bases and V 2 bases, and 7 bases lay outside the gene matches. The CDR3 loop spans 16 amino acids. The CDR3 bases are TGCGCCAGCAGCCAATCCGGACTAGCGGGGGGAGGGGAGCAGTACTTC. It specifies CASSQSGLAGGGEQYF.

The V call is TRBV6-5, the J call TRBJ2-5; weak D call: TRBD2 (6 bases). Trimming removed 2 bases at V and 2 bases at J, with 15 bases between. The CDR3 consists of 16 residues. In germline, CDR1 is MNHEY, CDR2 SVGAGI. The CDR3 loop is CASSYQAGSTQETQYF. In DNA, the CDR3 is TGTGCCAGCAGTTACCAGGCGGGGAGCACGCAAGAGACCCAGTACTTC.